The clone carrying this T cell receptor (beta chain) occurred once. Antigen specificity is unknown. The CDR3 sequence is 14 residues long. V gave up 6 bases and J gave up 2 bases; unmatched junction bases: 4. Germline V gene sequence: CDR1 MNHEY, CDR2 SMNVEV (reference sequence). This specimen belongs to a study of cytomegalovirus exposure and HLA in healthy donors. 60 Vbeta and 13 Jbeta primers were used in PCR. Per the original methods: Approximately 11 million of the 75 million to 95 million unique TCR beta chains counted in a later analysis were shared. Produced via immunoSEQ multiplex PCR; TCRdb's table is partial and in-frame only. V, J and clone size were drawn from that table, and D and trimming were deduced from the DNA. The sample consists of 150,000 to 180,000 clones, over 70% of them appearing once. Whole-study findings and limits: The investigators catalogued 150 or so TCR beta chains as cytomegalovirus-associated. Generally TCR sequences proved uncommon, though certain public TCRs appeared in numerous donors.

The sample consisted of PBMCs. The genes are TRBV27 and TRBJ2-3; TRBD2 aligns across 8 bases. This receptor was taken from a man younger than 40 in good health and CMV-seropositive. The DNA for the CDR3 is TGTGCCAGCAGGAAACTAGCGGCCACAGATACGCAGTATTTT. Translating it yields CASRKLAATDTQYF.